Shown below are 23 T cell receptor beta chains from a single sample sequenced in a study of immune heterogeneity within non-small cell lung tumors. For each sample, template was 600 ng of bulk tumor genomic DNA. Biopsies that were spaced far apart were taken, several per primary tumor, during surgery. It was patients with untreated, newly diagnosed non-small cell lung cancer who underwent curative surgery. The authors amplified TCR beta CDR3 by multiplex PCR with 32 V and 13 J primers. Each CDR3 protein gets one entry after TCRdb re-called the multiplex PCR reads with MiXCR. The profile covers 3,500 to 4,500 distinct CDR3 sequences, with under 35% appearing a single time and 10% to 15% taken by the ten largest. Sequencing was carried out using lung tumor tissue. Receptors originate from a man aged 55 to 70 with non-small cell lung cancer.

About this clonotype itself: A clone one base away is much larger, so this may be a read error. The chain employs TRBV20-1 and TRBJ2-2, with D possibly matching TRBD1 (6 bases). Germline CDR1 and CDR2: DFQATT and SNEGSKA (reference sequence). The CDR3 consists of 16 residues. The V end lost 3 bases, the J end lost 4 bases, and 18 bases lay between the germline ends. CDR3 residues: CSASLRGAGVTGELFF. The CDR3 region has the DNA TGCAGTGCTAGCTTGCGAGGGGCAGGGGTCACCGGGGAGCTGTTTTTT.

By share, this clonotype counts as medium-sized. This chain connects TRBV11-2 to TRBJ2-7, with D uncertain. The CDR3 covers 15 residues. Germline V gene sequence: CDR1 SGHAT, CDR2 FQNNGV. V lost 1 base and J 2 bases, leaving 12 bases between the germline ends. CDR3 loop: CASSLGMGLAYEQYF. CDR3 nucleotides: TGTGCCAGCAGCTTAGGGATGGGATTGGCCTACGAGCAGTACTTC.

In this sample, this clonotype is medium-sized. The chain links TRBV28 to TRBJ2-7; 8 nucleotides line up with TRBD1. The CDR3 sequence is 14 residues long. CDR1 MDHEN and CDR2 SYDVKM come from the germline V gene. Trimming removed 5 bases from V and 1 base from J; junction bases left unmatched: 4. The CDR3 region has the DNA TGTGCCAGCAGTGCAGGGGGCTTTTCCTACGAGCAGTACTTC. This translates into CASSAGGFSYEQYF.

This clonotype rates as medium-sized. The chain carries TRBV10-2 and TRBJ1-2; 8 bases line up with TRBD1. V was clipped by 8 bases and J by 4 bases; unmatched bases: 6. CDR1 WSHSY and CDR2 SAAADI come from the germline V gene. The CDR3 has 13 residues. The CDR3: CASGAGGSYGYTF. The DNA for the CDR3 is TGCGCCAGCGGGGCAGGGGGCAGCTATGGCTACACCTTC.

The rearrangement uses TRBV7-9 and TRBJ2-7; a possible D gene is TRBD1 (6 bases). The CDR3 totals 16 residues. V was pared by 6 bases and J by 2 bases, with 20 bases between. Germline loops: CDR1 SEHNR, CDR2 FQNEAQ (reference sequence). The CDR3 loop is CASSALPGQGTYEQYF. CDR3 bases: TGTGCCAGCAGTGCTCTCCCGGGACAAGGGACCTACGAGCAGTACTTC.

Worth noting for this clonotype: This may be a read error, as it is one base from a much larger clone. The rearrangement uses TRBV19 and TRBJ2-7, with a weak D call TRBD1 (6 bases). Trimming removed 6 bases from V and 2 bases from J, with 11 bases in between. Germline CDR1 reads LNHDA; CDR2 reads SQIVND (reference sequence). The CDR3 runs 13 residues. In nucleotides, the CDR3 is TGTGCCAGTAGCAGCGGACAGCCCTACGAGCAGTACTTC. Amino acid sequence: CASSSGQPYEQYF.

Only a few counts were recorded for this clonotype. The rearrangement joins TRBV9 to TRBJ2-3; D is uncertain. The V end was cut by 4 bases, the J end by 2 bases, with 17 bases between. Germline loops: CDR1 SGDLS, CDR2 YYNGEE. The CDR3 loop spans 16 amino acids. CDR3 nucleotides: TGTGCCAGCAGCCCGAGGTTTTTTCTCAACACAGATACGCAGTATTTT. Protein sequence: CASSPRFFLNTDTQYF.

This chain joins TRBV7-9 and TRBJ2-1; 9 positions match TRBD2. Germline loops: CDR1 SEHNR, CDR2 FQNEAQ (reference sequence). The CDR3 sequence is 15 residues long. Trimming at V came to 5 bases and at J to 0 bases, leaving 2 bases not matched to a gene. The CDR3 DNA follows: TGTGCCAGCAGCCGTAGCGGGAGCTCCTACAATGAGCAGTTCTTC. This sequence encodes CASSRSGSSYNEQFF.

This clonotype was counted a few times. V gene TRBV6-1 combines with J gene TRBJ2-1; D gene uncertain. V was shortened by 5 bases and J by 9 bases, with 11 bases between the two germline ends. Germline V gene lookup returns CDR1 MNHNS and CDR2 SASEGT. The CDR3 sequence is 12 residues long. This CDR3 reads CASSLVVFEQFF. CDR3 sequence (DNA): TGTGCCAGCAGTTTAGTGGTTTTTGAGCAGTTCTTC.

As for this clonotype: With a much larger clone just one base away, this may be a read error. The V gene is TRBV28, the J gene TRBJ2-7; D is unresolved. The V gene's germline CDR1 is MDHEN and CDR2 SYDVKM. V dropped 3 bases and J dropped 4 bases, with 16 bases sitting between them. This CDR3 contains 15 residues. CDR3 residues: CASSLTAATEYEQYF. The CDR3 DNA sequence: TGTGCCAGCAGTTTGACGGCAGCTACGGAATACGAGCAGTACTTC.

CDR3 sequence: CASSQGGIFGYTF. The CDR3 coding sequence is TGTGCCAGCAGCCAAGGGGGGATTTTTGGCTACACCTTC. The rearrangement uses TRBV3-1 and TRBJ1-2, with D possibly TRBD1 on 5 matching bases. The V end was cut by 1 base, the J end by 7 bases, with 10 bases between. Germline V CDR1 and CDR2: LGHDT, YNNKEL (reference sequence). The CDR3 loop spans 13 amino acids.

There are a few counts of this clonotype. The chain links TRBV18 to TRBJ2-3; D is perhaps TRBD2 (5 bases). The germline CDR1 and CDR2 sequences are KGHSH and LQKENI. V dropped 3 bases and J dropped 0 bases, with 13 bases sitting between them. The CDR3 spans 16 residues. CDR3 bases: TGTGCCAGCTCACCCTCGGGCGGGTATAGCACAGATACGCAGTATTTT. This gives the protein CASSPSGGYSTDTQYF.

This clonotype counts as medium-sized (0.01 to 0.1%). The V gene is TRBV2, the J gene TRBJ2-7, with 9 bases fitting TRBD2. Germline V CDR1 and CDR2: SNHLY, FYNNEI. The CDR3 has 14 amino acids. With 6 bases clipped from V and 2 bases from J, the junction kept 5 bases outside the gene matches. CDR3 in amino acids: CASRMAGGTYEQYF. The CDR3 coding sequence is TGTGCCAGCAGAATGGCGGGAGGGACCTACGAGCAGTACTTC.

As regards this clonotype: A clone one base away is much larger, so this may be a read error. DNA for the CDR3: TGTGCCAGCAGCGGCGGACAGGCGATCTCCTACGAGCAGTACTTC. Amino acid sequence: CASSGGQAISYEQYF. This chain links TRBV5-6 with TRBJ2-7; 7 nucleotides align to TRBD1. The CDR3 length is 15 residues. V shed 4 bases, J shed 0 bases, and the junction held 7 bases outside the gene matches. The germline V gene has CDR1 SGHDT and CDR2 YYEEEE.

By frequency in the sample, this clonotype is medium-sized. The rearrangement uses TRBV5-1 and TRBJ2-7; D is undetermined. The CDR3 has 15 amino acids. V was cut by 0 bases and J by 7 bases, with 17 bases left in between. Germline assignment: CDR1 SGHRS and CDR2 YFSETQ. The CDR3 coding sequence is TGCGCCAGCAGCTTGGGGACCCAGAACCTGGGAGAGCAGTACTTC. This codes for CASSLGTQNLGEQYF.

In regard to this clonotype: A much larger clone sits a single nucleotide away, making a read error possible. CDR3 DNA sequence: TGCAGTGGCGGGCGTGGGCCTCCCTACGAGCAGTACTTC. Translating gives CSGGRGPPYEQYF. The chain uses TRBV20-1 and TRBJ2-7; tentative D call: TRBD2 (5 bases). CDR3 length equals 13 residues. Germline CDR1 and CDR2: DFQATT and SNEGSKA (reference sequence). Trimming removed 7 bases from V and 2 bases from J, with 15 bases in between.

This clonotype was counted between two and nine times. The chain recombines TRBV5-1 with TRBJ2-5; maybe TRBD1 (6 bases). This CDR3 has 14 amino acids. CDR1 SGHRS and CDR2 YFSETQ come from the germline V gene. Trimming shortened V by 2 bases and J by 0 bases, and 8 bases separated the two germline ends. Here the CDR3 reads CASSFGQYQETQYF. The CDR3 DNA follows: TGCGCCAGCAGCTTTGGACAGTACCAAGAGACCCAGTACTTC. Full variable domain (missing parts from reference TRBV5-1 and TRBJ2-5): KAGVTQTPRYLIKTRGQQVTLSCSPISGHRSVSWYQQTPGQGLQFLFEYFSETQRNKGNFPGRFSGRQFSNSRSEMNVSTLELGDSALYLCASSFGQYQETQYFGPGTRLLVL.

Within the sample, this clonotype is medium-sized. The chain combines TRBV7-8 with TRBJ1-5; D perhaps matches TRBD1 (5 bases). Trimming pared 1 base from V and 1 base from J, leaving 8 bases between. CDR1 and CDR2 from the germline V gene are SGHVS and FQNEAQ. This CDR3 comprises 15 residues. The CDR3 nucleotides are TGTGCCAGCAGCTTAGGAGGGGAAAGCAATCAGCCCCAGCATTTT. It codes for CASSLGGESNQPQHF. Looking up the rest from reference TRBV7-8 and TRBJ1-5 gives the full variable domain: GAGVSQSPRYKVAKRGQDVALRCDPISGHVSLFWYQQALGQGPEFLTYFQNEAQLDKSGLPSDRFFAERPEGSVSTLKIQRTQQEDSAVYLCASSLGGESNQPQHFGDGTRLSIL.

The chain is built from TRBV7-9 and TRBJ2-1; 8 bases fit TRBD1. Germline V CDR1 and CDR2: SEHNR, FQNEAQ (reference sequence). CDR3 length equals 15 residues. V was clipped by 4 bases and J by 3 bases; unmatched bases: 5. DNA for the CDR3: TGTGCCAGCAGCTCGTCAGGGGGCTACTACAATGAGCAGTTCTTC. Translating it yields CASSSSGGYYNEQFF.

By sample share, this clonotype is medium-sized. The chain joins TRBV20-1 to TRBJ2-1, with 12 bases fitting TRBD2. The trim removed 7 bases at V and 4 bases at J, leaving 5 bases unmatched. This CDR3 comprises 14 residues. CDR1 and CDR2 from the germline V gene are DFQATT and SNEGSKA (reference sequence). The CDR3 loop reads CSGTGLAGYNEQFF. The CDR3 region has the DNA TGCAGTGGGACAGGACTAGCGGGATACAATGAGCAGTTCTTC.

By share, this clonotype ranks as medium-sized. The CDR3 DNA sequence: TGTGCCAGCAGTTTGGGTGGAGCACCTGGAAACACCATATATTTT. Translated, it gives CASSLGGAPGNTIYF. The chain carries TRBV28 and TRBJ1-3, with D unresolved. Germline V gene data show CDR1 as MDHEN and CDR2 as SYDVKM. The CDR3 contains 15 residues. Trimming removed 3 bases from V and 2 bases from J, with 11 bases in between.

The table lists this clonotype with a few counts. A read error may account for a junction end that differs from germline. The chain couples TRBV12-3 or TRBV12-4 to TRBJ2-3; weak D call: TRBD2 (6 bases). The length of the CDR3 is 14 residues. The CDR3 nucleotides read TGTGCCGGCAGTCTCGGGAGAGCGATAGATACGCAGTATTTT. Its translation: CAGSLGRAIDTQYF.

There are a few counts of this clonotype. The CDR3 end shows no conserved phenylalanine or tryptophan, and so a read error is likely. The V and J genes are TRBV24-1 and TRBJ2-5; tentatively, D is TRBD1 (6 bases). The CDR3 runs 12 residues. V was pared by 9 bases and J by 5 bases, with 12 bases between. Germline V gene data show CDR1 as KGHDR and CDR2 as SFDVKD. CDR3 sequence: CATQGFGETQYL. Written as DNA, the CDR3 is TGTGCCACCCAGGGGTTTGGGGAGACCCAGTACCTC.